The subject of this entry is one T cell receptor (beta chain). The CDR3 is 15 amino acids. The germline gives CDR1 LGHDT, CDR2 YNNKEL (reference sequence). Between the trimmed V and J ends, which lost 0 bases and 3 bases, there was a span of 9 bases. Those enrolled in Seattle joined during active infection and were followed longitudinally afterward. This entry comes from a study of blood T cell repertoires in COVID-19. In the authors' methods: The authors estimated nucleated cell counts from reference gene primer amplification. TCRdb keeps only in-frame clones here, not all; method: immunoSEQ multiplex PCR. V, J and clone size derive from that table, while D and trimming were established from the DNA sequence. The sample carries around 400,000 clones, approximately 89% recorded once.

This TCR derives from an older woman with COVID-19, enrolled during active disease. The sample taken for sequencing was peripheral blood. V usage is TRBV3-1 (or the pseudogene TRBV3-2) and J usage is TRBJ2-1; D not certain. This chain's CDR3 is CASSQDHNGYNEQFF. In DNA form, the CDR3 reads TGTGCCAGCAGCCAAGATCATAACGGCTACAATGAGCAGTTCTTC.